This is a list of T cell receptor beta chains from one sample in a study of blood T cell repertoires in COVID-19. Libraries were prepared by immunoSEQ multiplex PCR; TCRdb keeps only in-frame clonotypes and omits some of them. Of tens of thousands of clones in the sample, under 95% were seen once. Material for sequencing was peripheral blood. All receptors come from a human donor in a cohort sampled during active COVID-19. CDR3s include the opening cysteine and the closing phenylalanine or tryptophan. A D gene is named only where the DNA matches it firmly. Size tells how often a clone was seen (once, few, many) or the class of an expanded clone, and some rows leave it out.

>17|TRBJ1-5|once|TRBV4-1|-
CASSQDRGYQYNQPQHF
TGCGCCAGCAGCCAAGATCGGGGGTACCAGTACAATCAGCCCCAGCATTTT
>15|TRBJ1-3|-|TRBV9|-
CASSIRGESGNTIYF
TGTGCCAGCAGCATAAGGGGCGAAAGTGGAAACACCATATATTTT
>15|TRBJ2-7|-|TRBV5-1|-
CASSLAGTPAYEQYF
TGCGCCAGCAGCTTGGCCGGGACTCCTGCCTACGAGCAGTACTTC
>16|TRBJ1-2|few|TRBV19|TRBD1
CASTPGYGTGHYGYTF
TGTGCCAGTACCCCGGGGTACGGGACAGGGCACTATGGCTACACCTTC
>14|TRBJ1-6|-|TRBV11-2|-
CASSLLQGTSPLHF
TGTGCCAGCAGTTTACTGCAGGGTACTTCACCCCTCCACTTT
>15|TRBJ2-5|-|TRBV11-2|TRBD2
CASSLISGDPRTQYF
TGTGCCAGCAGCTTAATTAGCGGGGACCCGAGGACCCAGTACTTC
>14|TRBJ1-4|-|TRBV19|-
CASSRVEGLEKLFF
TGTGCCAGTAGTAGGGTCGAGGGACTTGAAAAACTGTTTTTT
>15|TRBJ2-4|-|TRBV7-2|TRBD1
CASSPRQGAKNIQYF
TGTGCCAGCAGCCCGCGACAGGGCGCAAAAAACATTCAGTACTTC
>12|TRBJ2-1|-|TRBV27|-
CASSYSAVAWFF
TGTGCCAGCAGTTATTCCGCGGTGGCCTGGTTCTTC
>16|TRBJ1-3|-|TRBV7-2|-
CASSLKSGGSGNTIYF
TGTGCCAGCAGCTTAAAGTCGGGGGGATCTGGAAACACCATATATTTT
>15|TRBJ2-3|-|TRBV9|TRBD1
CASSTDRGGTDTQYF
TGTGCCAGCAGCACGGACAGGGGCGGAACAGATACGCAGTATTTT
>14|TRBJ2-7|-|TRBV19|TRBD1
CASSLGTGTYEQYF
TGTGCCAGTTCCTTGGGGACAGGGACTTACGAGCAGTACTTC
>13|TRBJ1-1|-|TRBV20-1|TRBD1
CSASPQGVTEAFF
TGCAGTGCTAGTCCCCAGGGGGTCACTGAAGCTTTCTTT
>14|TRBJ2-5|-|TRBV6-5|TRBD1
CASSSGTAKETQYF
TGTGCCAGCAGTTCCGGGACAGCTAAAGAGACCCAGTACTTC
>14|TRBJ2-1|-|TRBV7-2|TRBD1
CASSQRTGNNEQFF
TGTGCCAGCAGCCAACGGACAGGGAACAATGAGCAGTTCTTC
>16|TRBJ1-1|-|TRBV18|-
CASSPDRKNVNTEAFF
TGTGCCAGCTCCCCTGACAGAAAAAATGTGAACACTGAAGCTTTCTTT
>16|TRBJ1-2|once|TRBV19|-
CASSIDHPGTFYGYTF
TGTGCCAGTAGTATAGATCATCCAGGCACCTTCTATGGCTACACCTTC
>14|TRBJ1-4|-|TRBV3-1/TRBV3-2|-
CASSPHRVGEKLFF
TGTGCCAGCAGCCCTCACAGGGTCGGTGAAAAACTGTTTTTT
>15|TRBJ2-5|-|TRBV6-5|-
CASSYSTHEGETQYF
TGTGCCAGCAGTTACTCAACCCATGAGGGTGAGACCCAGTACTTC
>13|TRBJ1-1|-|TRBV4-3|-
CASRSQGRTEAFF
TGCGCCAGCAGGTCTCAGGGTCGAACTGAAGCTTTCTTT
>14|TRBJ2-7|-|TRBV11-1|-
CASSHGLLSYEQYF
TGTGCCAGCAGCCATGGCCTTCTCTCCTACGAGCAGTACTTC
>11|TRBJ1-1|-|TRBV11-2|-
CASSFDSEAFF
TGTGCCAGCAGCTTTGACAGTGAAGCTTTCTTT